The 19 T cell receptor beta chains reported below all come from one sample, sequenced in a study of blood T cell repertoires in COVID-19. Sequenced by immunoSEQ multiplex PCR; TCRdb stores in-frame clones only, minus some. The data hold 400,000 to 450,000 clones, with approximately 92% observed a single time. Input material: PBMCs or T cells enriched from blood (not recorded which). Source of these receptors: a man aged 30-40 years who had recovered from COVID-19.

CDR3 DNA sequence: TGCAGCGTTGCAGGGGTTGAAAAACTGTTTTTT. It translates to CSVAGVEKLFF. V gene TRBV29-1 combines with J gene TRBJ1-4; weak D call: TRBD1 (6 bases). V was clipped by 4 bases and J by 7 bases, with 7 bases between them. This CDR3 spans 11 amino acids. Germline assignment: CDR1 SQVTM and CDR2 ANQGSEA.

The genes are TRBV18 and TRBJ2-1; 11 bases fit TRBD2. The CDR3 has 15 residues. Germline CDR1 is KGHSH and CDR2 is LQKENI. V lost 0 bases and J lost 9; bases outside the gene matches: 4. This chain's CDR3 is CASSPPSGRDGEQFF. As DNA, the CDR3 is TGTGCCAGCTCACCACCTAGCGGGAGGGATGGTGAGCAGTTCTTC. Full variable domain (missing parts from reference TRBV18 and TRBJ2-1): NAGVMQNPRHLVRRRGQEARLRCSPMKGHSHVYWYRQLPEEGLKFMVYLQKENIIDESGMPKERFSAEFPKEGPSILRIQQVVRGDSAAYFCASSPPSGRDGEQFFGPGTRLTVL.

A remark on this clone: The junction shows a germline mismatch at one end, possibly a read error. This CDR3 reads CASSLLAGGPRHF. The CDR3 DNA is TGTGCCAGCAGTCTACTAGCGGGAGGGCCCCGGCACTTC. The chain combines TRBV28 with TRBJ2-5, with 13 positions matching TRBD2. Germline V gives CDR1 MDHEN, CDR2 SYDVKM. This CDR3 contains 13 residues.

The rearrangement joins TRBV15 to TRBJ1-5; a weak D match, TRBD1 (5 bases). Germline CDR1 and CDR2: LNHNV and YYDKDF (reference sequence). Trimming took 4 bases from V and 4 from J, leaving 5 bases between them. The CDR3 is 12 residues long. In nucleotides, the CDR3 is TGTGCCACCAGCAAGGGGAATCAGCCCCAGCATTTT. Encoded protein: CATSKGNQPQHF. The whole variable domain, remainder taken from reference TRBV15 and TRBJ1-5, is DAMVIQNPRYQVTQFGKPVTLSCSQTLNHNVMYWYQQKSSQAPKLLFHYYDKDFNNEADTPDNFQSRRPNTSFCFLDIRSPGLGDTAMYLCATSKGNQPQHFGDGTRLSIL.

This sequence joins TRBV30 and TRBJ2-2; 7 bases fit TRBD1. Looked up from germline, CDR1 is GTSNPN and CDR2 is SVGIG (reference sequence). Germline trimming cut 5 bases from V and 2 bases from J; bases unmatched to any gene: 5. This CDR3 comprises 14 residues. CDR3 sequence reads: CAWLGQENTGELFF. CDR3 nucleotide sequence: TGTGCCTGGCTTGGACAGGAAAACACCGGGGAGCTGTTTTTT.

The J gene is TRBJ2-3, the V gene TRBV5-1; D unclear. Germline V CDR1 and CDR2: SGHRS, YFSETQ. V lost 2 bases, J lost 0 bases, and 13 bases lay in between. The CDR3 runs 16 residues. CDR3 nucleotide sequence: TGCGCCAGCAGCTTAAAAGCGTTAACTAGCACAGATACGCAGTATTTT. Amino acid sequence: CASSLKALTSTDTQYF.

The rearrangement links TRBV7-2 to TRBJ1-2; D not resolved. The V and J ends lost 0 bases and 1 base respectively, with 12 bases between them. The CDR3 sequence is 16 residues long. Germline V gives CDR1 SGHTA, CDR2 FQGNSA. In nucleotides, the CDR3 is TGTGCCAGCAGCTTAGCCGTCCTAGGCGTTAACTATGGCTACACCTTC. Residues: CASSLAVLGVNYGYTF.

Only one count was recorded for this clone. The chain employs TRBV7-2 and TRBJ1-3; D remains ambiguous. The CDR3 totals 13 residues. V shed 3 bases and J shed 0 bases, with 3 bases lying between them. Germline loops: CDR1 SGHTA, CDR2 FQGNSA. CDR3 region: CASSFGSGNTIYF. The CDR3, as DNA: TGTGCCAGCAGCTTCGGCTCTGGAAACACCATATATTTT.

The chain carries TRBV3-1 (or the pseudogene TRBV3-2) and TRBJ2-7; D might be TRBD2 (5 bases). This CDR3 contains 15 residues. Germline lookup yields CDR1 LGHDT and CDR2 YNNKEL (reference sequence). The V and J ends lost 1 base and 0 bases respectively, with 10 bases between them. CDR3 bases: TGTGCCAGCAGCCAAGGCTTGGGAGTCTCCTACGAGCAGTACTTC. The encoded protein is CASSQGLGVSYEQYF.

The rearrangement joins TRBV28 to TRBJ2-1; TRBD1 matches 8 bases. The CDR3 is 15 amino acids. The germline V gene has CDR1 MDHEN and CDR2 SYDVKM. With 3 bases clipped from V and 7 bases from J, the junction kept 8 bases outside the gene matches. As DNA, the CDR3 is TGTGCCAGCAGTTTCTCAGGGGGCATTAGTAATGAGCAGTTCTTC. Translated, it gives CASSFSGGISNEQFF.

The sample holds a few counts of this clone. The rearrangement joins TRBV6-4 to TRBJ1-2; D unresolved. The germline CDR1 and CDR2 sequences are MRHNA and SNTAGT. V was shortened by 0 bases and J by 4 bases, with 6 bases between the two germline ends. The length of the CDR3 is 13 residues. The CDR3, as DNA: TGTGCCAGCAGTGACTCGAACAGCTATGGCTACACCTTC. Protein: CASSDSNSYGYTF.

The chain uses TRBV4-1 and TRBJ2-3, with a tentative D call TRBD2 (6 bases). The V end lost 1 base, the J end lost 8 bases, and 10 bases lay between the germline ends. Germline V gene data show CDR1 as MGHRA and CDR2 as YSYEKL. The CDR3 contains 13 residues. CDR3 sequence (DNA): TGCGCCAGCAGCCAAGCGGGAGCGGCTACGCAGTATTTT. Protein product: CASSQAGAATQYF.

For this clone: An end of the junction differs from the germline gene, which may be a read error. V is TRBV5-1 and J is TRBJ1-2; 9 nucleotides align to TRBD1. The germline CDR1 and CDR2 sequences are SGHRS and YFSETQ. This CDR3 contains 13 residues. In DNA, the CDR3 is TGCGCCAGCAGCTTGGTTCAGGGACAGGGATATCACTTC. Translating gives CASSLVQGQGYHF.

The chain combines TRBV28 with TRBJ2-2, with D possibly being TRBD2 (6 bases). V was clipped by 5 bases and J by 5 bases, with 15 bases between them. Germline V gene data show CDR1 as MDHEN and CDR2 as SYDVKM. This CDR3 comprises 15 residues. CDR3 DNA: TGTGCCAGCAGTCCCGCCGGGGGTCAGACCGGGGAGCTGTTTTTT. Encoded protein: CASSPAGGQTGELFF.

The chain joins TRBV5-4 to TRBJ1-1; 9 nucleotides match TRBD1. Germline assignment: CDR1 SGHNT and CDR2 YYREEE (reference sequence). V shed 4 bases and J 5 bases; nucleotides not matched to a gene: 6. This CDR3 has 14 residues. CDR3: CASSTDRGLTEAFF. The CDR3 DNA sequence: TGTGCCAGCAGCACTGACAGGGGGTTGACTGAAGCTTTCTTT.

The chain carries TRBV28 and TRBJ1-5, with D perhaps TRBD1 (6 bases). CDR3 size: 15 residues. Trimming cost V 5 bases and J 6 bases, with 17 bases left between them. Per the germline V gene, CDR1 is MDHEN and CDR2 is SYDVKM. DNA of the CDR3: TGTGCCAGCAGTGAAAAAACAGGGCTGGGTCAGCCCCAGCATTTT. This sequence encodes CASSEKTGLGQPQHF. The full variable domain, in which reference TRBV28 and TRBJ1-5 provide the parts outside the CDR3, is DVKVTQSSRYLVKRTGEKVFLECVQDMDHENMFWYRQDPGLGLRLIYFSYDVKMKEKGDIPEGYSVSREKKERFSLILESASTNQTSMYLCASSEKTGLGQPQHFGDGTRLSIL.

This sequence joins TRBV25-1 and TRBJ2-7, with D perhaps TRBD2 (5 bases). There are 13 residues in the CDR3. CDR1 and CDR2 from the germline V gene are MGHDK and SYGVNS. V shed 8 bases and J shed 7 bases, with 18 bases lying between them. The CDR3 region has the DNA TGTGCCAGCGGGGATGGGCGGGCGCTGGAGCAGTACTTC. Translation gives CASGDGRALEQYF.

This chain joins TRBV7-8 and TRBJ1-3; D is unclear. V dropped 6 bases and J dropped 2 bases, with 17 bases sitting between them. CDR1 and CDR2 (germline): SGHVS, FQNEAQ. The CDR3 has 16 amino acids. Here the CDR3 reads CASSPLGPGTGNTIYF. CDR3 in DNA: TGTGCCAGCAGTCCTTTGGGCCCGGGAACTGGAAACACCATATATTTT.

The gene calls are TRBV5-4 and TRBJ2-7; 7 positions match TRBD2. Germline V gives CDR1 SGHNT, CDR2 YYREEE (reference sequence). After removal of 5 bases from V and 4 bases from J, the junction contained 9 bases not matched to a gene. This CDR3 contains 14 residues. This CDR3 reads CASSEGGLTYEQYF. Here the CDR3 DNA reads TGTGCCAGCAGTGAGGGAGGGTTGACTTACGAGCAGTACTTC.